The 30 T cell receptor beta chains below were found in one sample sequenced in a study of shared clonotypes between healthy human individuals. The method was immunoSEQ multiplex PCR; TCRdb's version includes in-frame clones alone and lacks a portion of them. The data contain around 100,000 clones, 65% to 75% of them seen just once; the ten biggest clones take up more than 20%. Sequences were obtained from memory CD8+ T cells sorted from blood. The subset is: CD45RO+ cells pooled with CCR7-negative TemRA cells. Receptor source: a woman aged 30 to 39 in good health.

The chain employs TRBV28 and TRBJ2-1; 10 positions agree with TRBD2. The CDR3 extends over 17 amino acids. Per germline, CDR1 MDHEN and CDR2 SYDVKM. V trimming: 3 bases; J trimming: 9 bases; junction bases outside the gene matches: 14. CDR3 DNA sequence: TGTGCCAGCAGTTTGGGCGGAGCGGGAGGGCCCTCGGTTGAGCAGTTCTTC. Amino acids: CASSLGGAGGPSVEQFF. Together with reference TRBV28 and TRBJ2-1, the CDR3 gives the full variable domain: DVKVTQSSRYLVKRTGEKVFLECVQDMDHENMFWYRQDPGLGLRLIYFSYDVKMKEKGDIPEGYSVSREKKERFSLILESASTNQTSMYLCASSLGGAGGPSVEQFFGPGTRLTVL.

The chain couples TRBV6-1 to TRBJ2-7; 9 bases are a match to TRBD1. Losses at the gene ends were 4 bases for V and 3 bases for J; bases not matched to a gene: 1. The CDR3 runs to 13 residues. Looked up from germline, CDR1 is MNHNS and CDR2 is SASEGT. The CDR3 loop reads CASSGTGDYEQYF. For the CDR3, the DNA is TGTGCCAGCAGTGGGACAGGGGACTACGAGCAGTACTTC.

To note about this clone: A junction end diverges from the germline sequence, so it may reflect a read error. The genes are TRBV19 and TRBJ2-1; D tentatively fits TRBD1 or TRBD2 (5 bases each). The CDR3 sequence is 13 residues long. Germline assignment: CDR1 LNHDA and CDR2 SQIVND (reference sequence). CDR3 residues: CASSAAGTVVLVF. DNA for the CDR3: TGTGCCAGTAGTGCGGCCGGGACCGTCGTGCTAGTCTTC.

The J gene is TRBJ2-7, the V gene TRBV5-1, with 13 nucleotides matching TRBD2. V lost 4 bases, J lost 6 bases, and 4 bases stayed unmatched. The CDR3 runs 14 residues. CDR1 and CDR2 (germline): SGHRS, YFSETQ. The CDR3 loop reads CASSTGTSGIEQYF. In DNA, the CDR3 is TGCGCCAGCAGCACAGGGACTAGCGGGATCGAGCAGTACTTC.

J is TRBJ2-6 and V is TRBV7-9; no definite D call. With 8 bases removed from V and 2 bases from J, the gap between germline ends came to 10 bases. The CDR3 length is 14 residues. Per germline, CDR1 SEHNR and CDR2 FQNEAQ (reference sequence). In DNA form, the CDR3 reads TGTGCCAGCGAGTATGGGGCTGGGGCCAACGTCCTGACTTTC. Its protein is CASEYGAGANVLTF. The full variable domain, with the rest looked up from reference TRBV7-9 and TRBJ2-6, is DTGVSQNPRHKITKRGQNVTFRCDPISEHNRLYWYRQTLGQGPEFLTYFQNEAQLEKSRLLSDRFSAERPKGSFSTLEIQRTEQGDSAMYLCASEYGAGANVLTFGAGSRLTVL.

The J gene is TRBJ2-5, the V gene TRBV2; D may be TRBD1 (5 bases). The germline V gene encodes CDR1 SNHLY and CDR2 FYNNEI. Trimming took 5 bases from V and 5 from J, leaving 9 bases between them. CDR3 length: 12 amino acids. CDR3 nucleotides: TGTGCCAGCAGTCAGGGTTATGAGACCCAGTACTTC. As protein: CASSQGYETQYF.

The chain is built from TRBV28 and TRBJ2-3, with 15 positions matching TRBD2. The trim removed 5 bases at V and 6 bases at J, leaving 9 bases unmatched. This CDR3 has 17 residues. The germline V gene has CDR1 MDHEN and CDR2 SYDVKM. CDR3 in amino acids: CASSPRGLAGGGDTQYF. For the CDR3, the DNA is TGTGCCAGCAGTCCCCGGGGACTAGCGGGAGGCGGGGATACGCAGTATTTT.

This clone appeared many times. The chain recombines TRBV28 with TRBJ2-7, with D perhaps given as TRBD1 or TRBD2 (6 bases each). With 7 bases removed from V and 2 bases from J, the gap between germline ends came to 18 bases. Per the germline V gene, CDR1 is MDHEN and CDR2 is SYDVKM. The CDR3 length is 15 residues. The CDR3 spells CASKTVRRGAYEQYF. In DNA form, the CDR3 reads TGTGCCAGCAAGACCGTGCGGAGGGGGGCCTACGAGCAGTACTTC.

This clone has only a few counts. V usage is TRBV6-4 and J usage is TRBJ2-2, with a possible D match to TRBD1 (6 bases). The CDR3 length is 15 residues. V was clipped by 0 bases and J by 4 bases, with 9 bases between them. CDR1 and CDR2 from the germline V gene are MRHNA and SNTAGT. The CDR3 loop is CASSDSQGGTGELFF. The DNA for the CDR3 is TGTGCCAGCAGTGACTCACAGGGTGGCACCGGGGAGCTGTTTTTT.

This CDR3 reads CASSAGTSGSYEQYF. DNA of the CDR3: TGTGCCAGCAGTGCCGGGACTAGCGGGAGCTACGAGCAGTACTTC. V is TRBV27 and J is TRBJ2-7; TRBD2 matches at 14 bases. V trimming: 5 bases; J trimming: 3 bases; junction bases outside the gene matches: 3. Looked up from germline, CDR1 is MNHEY and CDR2 is SMNVEV (reference sequence). The CDR3 runs 15 residues.

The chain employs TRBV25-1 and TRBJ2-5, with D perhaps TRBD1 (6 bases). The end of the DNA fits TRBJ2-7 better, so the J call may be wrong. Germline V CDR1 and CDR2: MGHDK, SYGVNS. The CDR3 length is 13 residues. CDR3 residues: CASSSKDSYEQYF. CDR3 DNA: TGTGCCAGCAGTTCTAAGGACAGCTACGAGCAGTACTTC.

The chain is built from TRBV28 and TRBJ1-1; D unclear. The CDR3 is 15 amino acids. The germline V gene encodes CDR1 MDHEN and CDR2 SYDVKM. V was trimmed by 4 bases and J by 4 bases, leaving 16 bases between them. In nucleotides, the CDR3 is TGTGCCAGCAGTTCCTACAGCGAATTTGGCACTGAAGCTTTCTTT. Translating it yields CASSSYSEFGTEAFF.

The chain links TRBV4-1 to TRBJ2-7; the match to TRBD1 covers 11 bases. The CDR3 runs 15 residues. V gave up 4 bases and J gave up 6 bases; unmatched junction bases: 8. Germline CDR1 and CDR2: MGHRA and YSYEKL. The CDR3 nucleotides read TGCGCCAGCAGCCCTGGGGGACAGGGGGTCGGCGAGCAGTACTTC. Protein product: CASSPGGQGVGEQYF.

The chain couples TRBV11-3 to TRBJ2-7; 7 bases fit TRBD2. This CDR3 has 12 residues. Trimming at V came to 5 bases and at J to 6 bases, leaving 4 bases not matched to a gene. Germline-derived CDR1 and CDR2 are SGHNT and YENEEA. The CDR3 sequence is CASSHGGGEQYF. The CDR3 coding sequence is TGTGCCAGCAGCCACGGCGGGGGCGAGCAGTACTTC.

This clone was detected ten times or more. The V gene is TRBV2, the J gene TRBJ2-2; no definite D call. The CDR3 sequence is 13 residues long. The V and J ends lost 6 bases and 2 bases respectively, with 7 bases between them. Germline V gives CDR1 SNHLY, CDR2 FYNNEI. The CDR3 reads CASSGTNTGELFF. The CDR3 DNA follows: TGTGCCAGCAGCGGAACTAACACCGGGGAGCTGTTTTTT. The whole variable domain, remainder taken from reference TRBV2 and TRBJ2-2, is EPEVTQTPSHQVTQMGQEVILRCVPISNHLYFYWYRQILGQKVEFLVSFYNNEISEKSEIFDDQFSVERPDGSNFTLKIRSTKLEDSAMYFCASSGTNTGELFFGEGSRLTVL.

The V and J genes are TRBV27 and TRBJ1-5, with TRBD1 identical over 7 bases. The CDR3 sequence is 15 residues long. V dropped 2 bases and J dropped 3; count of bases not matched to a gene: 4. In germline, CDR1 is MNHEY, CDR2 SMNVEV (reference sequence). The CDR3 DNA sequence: TGTGCCAGCAGTTTAGGGGACAGTCCCAATCAGCCCCAGCATTTT. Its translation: CASSLGDSPNQPQHF.

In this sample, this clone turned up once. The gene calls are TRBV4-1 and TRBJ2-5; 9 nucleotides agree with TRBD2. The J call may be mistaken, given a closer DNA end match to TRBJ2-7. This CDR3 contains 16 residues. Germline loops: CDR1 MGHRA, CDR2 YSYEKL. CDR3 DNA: TGCGCCAGCAGCGGAGAGGTAGTAGCGGGGGCCTACGAGCAGTACTTC. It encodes CASSGEVVAGAYEQYF.

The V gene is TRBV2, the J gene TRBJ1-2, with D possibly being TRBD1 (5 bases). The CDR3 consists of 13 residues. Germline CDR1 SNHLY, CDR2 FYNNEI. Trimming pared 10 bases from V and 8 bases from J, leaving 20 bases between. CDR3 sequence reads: CAIRAGWSRGYTF. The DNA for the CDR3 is TGTGCCATCAGGGCAGGCTGGAGTCGGGGCTACACCTTC.

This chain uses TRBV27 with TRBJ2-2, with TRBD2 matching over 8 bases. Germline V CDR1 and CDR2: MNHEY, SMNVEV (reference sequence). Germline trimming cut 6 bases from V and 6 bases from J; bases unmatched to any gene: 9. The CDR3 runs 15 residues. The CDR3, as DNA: TGTGCCAGCAGCCTACGACTTAGCGGGGCCGGGGAGCTGTTTTTT. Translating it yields CASSLRLSGAGELFF.

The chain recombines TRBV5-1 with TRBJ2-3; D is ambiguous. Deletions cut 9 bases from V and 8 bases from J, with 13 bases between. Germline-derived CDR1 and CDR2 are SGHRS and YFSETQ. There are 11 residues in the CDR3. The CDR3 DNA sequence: TGCGCCACCCCCGGCCGATGTACGCAGTATTTT. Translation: CATPGRCTQYF.

This CDR3 reads CASSQLTGRYEQFF. The CDR3 DNA sequence: TGTGCCAGCAGCCAGCTGACAGGGAGGTATGAGCAGTTCTTC. The chain couples TRBV4-2 to TRBJ2-1; a weak D match, TRBD1 (7 bases). The CDR3 totals 14 residues. The germline CDR1 and CDR2 sequences are LGHNA and YNFKEQ. V was shortened by 3 bases and J by 8 bases, with 14 bases between the two germline ends.

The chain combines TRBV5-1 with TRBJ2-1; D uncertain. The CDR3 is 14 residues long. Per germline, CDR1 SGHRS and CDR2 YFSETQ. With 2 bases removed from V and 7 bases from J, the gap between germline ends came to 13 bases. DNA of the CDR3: TGCGCCAGCAGCTTTAATCCGTTTTGGAATGAGCAGTTCTTC. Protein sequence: CASSFNPFWNEQFF.

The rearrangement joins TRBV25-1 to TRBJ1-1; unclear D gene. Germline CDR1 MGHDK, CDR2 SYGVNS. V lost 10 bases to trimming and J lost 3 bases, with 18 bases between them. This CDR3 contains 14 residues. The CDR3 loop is CATRILDGDTEAFF. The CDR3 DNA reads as TGTGCCACCCGAATTCTGGACGGTGACACTGAAGCTTTCTTT. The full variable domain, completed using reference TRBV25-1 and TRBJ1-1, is EADIYQTPRYLVIGTGKKITLECSQTMGHDKMYWYQQDPGMELHLIHYSYGVNSTEKGDLSSESTVSRIRTEHFPLTLESARPSHTSQYLCATRILDGDTEAFFGQGTRLTVV.

CDR3 nucleotide sequence: TGTGCCAGCAGCCCCGGGACTTACGACACAGATACGCAGTATTTT. Its translation: CASSPGTYDTDTQYF. The chain combines TRBV5-5 with TRBJ2-3; D possibly corresponds to TRBD2 (6 bases). The V end was cut by 4 bases, the J end by 2 bases, with 14 bases between. CDR1 SGHKS and CDR2 YYEKEE come from the germline V gene (reference sequence). The CDR3 extends over 15 amino acids.

CDR3 nucleotides: TGTGCCAGCACAGGACTAGCGGTCTACAATGAGCAGTTCTTC. This translates into CASTGLAVYNEQFF. This chain joins TRBV25-1 and TRBJ2-1; 10 bases map to TRBD2. J was trimmed by 3 bases and V by 7 bases; bases with no gene match: 3. The germline V gene encodes CDR1 MGHDK and CDR2 SYGVNS. The length of the CDR3 is 14 residues.

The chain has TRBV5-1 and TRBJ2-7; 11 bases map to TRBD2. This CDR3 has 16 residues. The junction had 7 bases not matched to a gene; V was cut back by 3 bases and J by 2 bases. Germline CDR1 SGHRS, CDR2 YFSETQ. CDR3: CASSSKTSGRTYEQYF. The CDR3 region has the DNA TGCGCCAGCAGCTCCAAAACTAGCGGGAGAACCTACGAGCAGTACTTC.

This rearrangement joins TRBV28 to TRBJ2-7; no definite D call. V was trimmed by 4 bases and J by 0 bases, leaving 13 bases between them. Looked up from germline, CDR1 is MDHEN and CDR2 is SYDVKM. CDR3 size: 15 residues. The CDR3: CASSSRRKSSYEQYF. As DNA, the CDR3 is TGTGCCAGCAGTTCTCGGCGGAAGAGCTCCTACGAGCAGTACTTC.

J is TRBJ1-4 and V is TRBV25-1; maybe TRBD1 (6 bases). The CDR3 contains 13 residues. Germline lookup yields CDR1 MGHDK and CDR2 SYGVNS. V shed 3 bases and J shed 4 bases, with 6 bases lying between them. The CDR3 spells CASSDRGNEKLFF. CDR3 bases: TGTGCCAGCAGTGACAGGGGTAATGAAAAACTGTTTTTT.

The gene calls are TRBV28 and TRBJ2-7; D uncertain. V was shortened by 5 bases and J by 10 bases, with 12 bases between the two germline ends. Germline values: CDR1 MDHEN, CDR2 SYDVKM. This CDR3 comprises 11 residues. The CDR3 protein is CASSLRAGQYF. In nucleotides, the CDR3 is TGTGCCAGCAGTCTTAGGGCTGGACAGTACTTC.

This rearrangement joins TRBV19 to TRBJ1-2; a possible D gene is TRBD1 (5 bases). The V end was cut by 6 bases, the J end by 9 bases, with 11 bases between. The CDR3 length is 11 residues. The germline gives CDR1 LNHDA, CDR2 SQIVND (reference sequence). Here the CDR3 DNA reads TGTGCCAGTAGATGGGGGGTAAGCTACACCTTC. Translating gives CASRWGVSYTF. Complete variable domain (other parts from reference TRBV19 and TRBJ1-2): DGGITQSPKYLFRKEGQNVTLSCEQNLNHDAMYWYRQDPGQGLRLIYYSQIVNDFQKGDIAEGYSVSREKKESFPLTVTSAQKNPTAFYLCASRWGVSYTFGSGTRLTVV.